This entry is about one T cell receptor (beta chain). The antigen is undetermined. Germline V gene data show CDR1 as MNHEY and CDR2 as SMNVEV (reference sequence). V gave up 6 bases and J gave up 0 bases; unmatched junction bases: 3. The CDR3 extends over 14 amino acids. TCRdb's copy holds only in-frame clones and misses some; the assay was immunoSEQ multiplex PCR. Among 9,000 to 13,000 clones, over 65% were seen once, and the ten largest hold around 40%. This specimen belongs to a study of somatic mutations in cytotoxic T cells in rheumatoid arthritis. General observations from the study: A slight TRBV07 underrepresentation in rheumatoid arthritis patients was reported without multiple-comparison adjustment. With 65 patients examined, fewer than 10 had a largest CD8+ clone exceeding 20% of CD8+ cells.

The sequenced material came from CD8+ T cells sorted from blood. The V call is TRBV27, the J call TRBJ1-2, with TRBD1 identical over 8 bases. The clonotype was recovered from an adult with rheumatoid arthritis. In DNA form, the CDR3 reads TGTGCCAGCAGGGACAGGGCCTCTAACTATGGCTACACCTTC. It translates to CASRDRASNYGYTF.